A single T cell receptor beta chain is shown here with its context. The data originate from a study of tumor and adjacent non-tumor tissue in lung cancer. The CDR3 has 16 residues. CDR1 and CDR2 from the germline V gene are MNHEY and SVGAGI. V lost 2 bases to trimming and J lost 2 bases, with 16 bases between them. This sample's RNA came from whole unsorted tissue. This non-tumor lung sample came from over 3 cm beyond the tumor edge. Newly diagnosed lung cancer patients had thoracic surgery in China, August–late 2014, without prior chemotherapy. A modified ARM-PCR protocol with three rounds of nested PCR amplified TCRbeta. TCRdb reprocessed the multiplex PCR reads with MiXCR, giving one entry per CDR3 protein. The sample comprises roughly 90,000 distinct CDR3 sequences, approximately 73% of which are singletons, and 21% rests with the top ten.

This clonotype originated in a woman in her forties or fifties with non-small cell lung cancer. The sequenced sample consisted of distant non-tumor lung tissue. The rearrangement uses TRBV6-5 and TRBJ2-7; no reliable D call. DNA for the CDR3: TGTGCCAGCAGTTACGTTACAGTTCCGACTGCCTACGAGCAGTACTTC. Protein product: CASSYVTVPTAYEQYF.